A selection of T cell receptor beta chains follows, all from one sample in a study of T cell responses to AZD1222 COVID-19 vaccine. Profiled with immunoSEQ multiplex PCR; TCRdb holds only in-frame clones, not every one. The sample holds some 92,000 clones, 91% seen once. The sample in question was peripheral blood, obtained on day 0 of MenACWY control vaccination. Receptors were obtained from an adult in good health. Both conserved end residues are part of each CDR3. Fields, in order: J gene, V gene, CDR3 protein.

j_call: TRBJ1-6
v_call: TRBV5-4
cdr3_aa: CASSLGLPGDSPLHF

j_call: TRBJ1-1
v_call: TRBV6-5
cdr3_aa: CASRTTGGYTEAFF

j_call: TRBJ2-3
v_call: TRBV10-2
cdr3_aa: CASSGGSTDTQYF

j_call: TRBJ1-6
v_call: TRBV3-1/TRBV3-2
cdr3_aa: CASSQEPGVGSPLHF

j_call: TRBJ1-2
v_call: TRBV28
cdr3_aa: CASSKGGQGSYGYTF

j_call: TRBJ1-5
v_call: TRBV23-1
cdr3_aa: CASGLQGNQPQHF

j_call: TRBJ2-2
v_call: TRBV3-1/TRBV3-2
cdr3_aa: CASSQELAGLNTGELFF

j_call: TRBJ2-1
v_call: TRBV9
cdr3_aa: CASSVGQSQLFF

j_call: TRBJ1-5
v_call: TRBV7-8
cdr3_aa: CASSFKGPSHQPQHF

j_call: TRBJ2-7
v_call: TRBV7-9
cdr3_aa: CASSLGAGTRLEQYF

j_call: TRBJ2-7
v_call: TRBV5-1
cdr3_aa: CASSSSGQFYEQYF

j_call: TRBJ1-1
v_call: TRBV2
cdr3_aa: CASTTGQANTEAFF

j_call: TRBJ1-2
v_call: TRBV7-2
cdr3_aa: CASSLATGGVMRGYTF

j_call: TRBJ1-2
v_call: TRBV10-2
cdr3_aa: CASSDVQGIQNGYTF

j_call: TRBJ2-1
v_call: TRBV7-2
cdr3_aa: CASRLAGYNEQFF

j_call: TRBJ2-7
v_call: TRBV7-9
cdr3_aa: CASSAEWGYEQYF

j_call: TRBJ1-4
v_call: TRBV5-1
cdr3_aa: CASSHRTGDEKLFF

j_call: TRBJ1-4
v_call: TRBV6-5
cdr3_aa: CASTRATNEKLFF

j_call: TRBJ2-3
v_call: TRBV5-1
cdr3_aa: CASGSAGGPLDTQYF

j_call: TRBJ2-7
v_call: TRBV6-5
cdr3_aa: CASSKVTSETYEQYF

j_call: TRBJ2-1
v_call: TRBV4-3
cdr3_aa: CASSQDPQLAGGSIEQFF

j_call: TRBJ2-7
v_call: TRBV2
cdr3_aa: CASSERLAGNSYEQYF

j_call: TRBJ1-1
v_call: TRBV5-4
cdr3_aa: CASSLGSGANTEAFF

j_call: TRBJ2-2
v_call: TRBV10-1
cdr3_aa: CASSALGTVNTGELFF

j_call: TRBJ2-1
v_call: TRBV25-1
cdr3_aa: CASSEGPLQFF

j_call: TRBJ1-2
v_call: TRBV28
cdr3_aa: CASSFSGVDYGYTF

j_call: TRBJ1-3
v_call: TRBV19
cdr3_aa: CASKSPGNTIYF

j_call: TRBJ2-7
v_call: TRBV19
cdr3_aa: CASSRTGTYEQYF